The entry below describes one TCR beta chain. The V segment lost 6 bases and the J segment 3 bases; nucleotides outside the gene matches: 6. The CDR3 covers 14 residues. The germline CDR1 and CDR2 sequences are MNHEY and SVGAGI. The data derive from a study of T cell clonotyping in hematopoietic cell transplantation. Clones were read by immunoSEQ multiplex PCR, and TCRdb kept only the in-frame ones, dropping some. The sample carries about 4,200 clones, 70% to 85% recorded once. The sequenced sample was peripheral blood mononuclear cells, obtained 100 days after allogeneic stem cell transplant. The chain uses TRBV6-5 and TRBJ2-3; 7 positions agree with TRBD2. This sequence originates from a male patient aged 50 to 59 who had an allogeneic stem cell transplant from an unrelated donor, so the T cells may come from the graft donor. Some clones in this sample may be carry-over from other donors' samples. The CDR3 coding sequence is TGTGCCAGCAGCTCCGGGACTACGACAGATACGCAGTATTTT. Protein: CASSSGTTTDTQYF.